The entry below describes one T cell receptor beta chain. The antigen is not known. Produced via immunoSEQ multiplex PCR; TCRdb's table is partial and in-frame only. The sample has about 46,000 clones; 82% are singletons. The data stem from a study of OX40 agonist ivuxolimab in advanced cancers. At the level of the study: Of the patients, three showed partial responses, one with hepatocellular carcinoma and two with cutaneous melanoma.

The study's findings and limits: Some nonresponders additionally presented with little normalized T-cell clonal expansion.

This CDR3 has 17 amino acids. The V segment lost 4 bases and the J segment 5 bases; nucleotides outside the gene matches: 14. Per the germline V gene, CDR1 is SGHNT and CDR2 is YENEEA. The material was CD4+ or CD8+ T cells sorted from blood, obtained in a trial of the OX40 agonist ivuxolimab. The receptor's source is an adult with an advanced solid tumor such as melanoma, head and neck, liver or kidney cancer. The chain couples TRBV11-3 to TRBJ2-5; 9 bases agree with TRBD1. CDR3 nucleotide sequence: TGTGCCAGCAGCTCCGGAACCCGGGACAGGGCCTCGGAGACCCAGTACTTC. This encodes CASSSGTRDRASETQYF.